The 18 T cell receptor beta chains reported below all come from one sample, sequenced in a study of CD8 T cells in ankylosing spondylitis. TCRdb re-analysed the 5' RACE reads in MiXCR, keeping a single row per CDR3 protein. The sample has under 950,000 distinct CDR3 sequences; under 20% are singletons. Study-level results: A TCR beta motif made of 7 to 9 highly homologous variants seemed typical of ankylosing spondylitis blood.

Their recognized antigens are unknown. Sequencing was performed on blood, either unsorted or a sorted T cell fraction (not recorded which). The receptors shown here come from a male donor with ankylosing spondylitis.

This clonotype was counted a few times. V is TRBV10-3 and J is TRBJ1-1; TRBD1 matches 12 bases. Per the germline V gene, CDR1 is ENHRY and CDR2 is SYGVKD. CDR3 length: 18 amino acids. Trimming took 10 bases from V and 5 from J; bases not matched to a gene: 20. The CDR3 is CANWPGQGAKGGLTEAFF. DNA for the CDR3: TGTGCCAACTGGCCGGGACAGGGGGCAAAGGGGGGGTTAACTGAAGCTTTCTTT.

This clonotype was recorded a few times. DNA for the CDR3: TGTGCCAGCAGCCAAGATTTAGGTGGCCCAAACTATGGCTACACCTTC. Translating gives CASSQDLGGPNYGYTF. The chain has TRBV3-1 and TRBJ1-2; the D is unclear. Germline V gene sequence: CDR1 LGHDT, CDR2 YNNKEL (reference sequence). With 0 bases removed from V and 2 bases from J, the gap between germline ends came to 13 bases. The CDR3 sequence is 16 residues long.

CDR3 sequence: CASSPHADSSYNEQFF. The DNA for the CDR3 is TGTGCCAGCTCACCACACGCGGATAGCTCCTACAATGAGCAGTTCTTC. The V gene is TRBV18, the J gene TRBJ2-1, with D unresolved. Trimming pared 1 base from V and 0 bases from J, leaving 10 bases between. Germline V gives CDR1 KGHSH, CDR2 LQKENI. This CDR3 contains 16 residues.

This rearrangement joins TRBV6-5 to TRBJ2-1, with D perhaps matching TRBD1 or TRBD2 (5 bases each). CDR1 is MNHEY and CDR2 is SVGAGI in the germline V gene. The CDR3 has 11 amino acids. Trimming shortened V by 5 bases and J by 9 bases, and 8 bases separated the two germline ends. The CDR3: CASSQRGEQFF. Written as DNA, the CDR3 is TGTGCCAGCAGTCAGAGGGGTGAGCAGTTCTTC.

The DNA of the CDR3 is TGCGCCAGCAGTCCTTTTCCAGAGGGAAATGAGCAGTTCTTC. Protein sequence: CASSPFPEGNEQFF. The chain employs TRBV10-2 and TRBJ2-1; possibly TRBD2 for D (5 bases). Trimming took off 5 bases at V and 7 bases at J, with 15 bases between the two ends. The CDR3 is 14 residues long. Germline V gene lookup returns CDR1 WSHSY and CDR2 SAAADI.

The rearrangement links TRBV5-1 to TRBJ2-7, with TRBD1 identical over 10 bases. CDR1 is SGHRS and CDR2 is YFSETQ in the germline V gene. The CDR3 contains 15 residues. J lost 2 bases, V lost 2 bases, and 4 bases had no gene match. The CDR3 spells CASSFRGQGAYEQYF. The CDR3 DNA reads as TGCGCCAGCAGCTTTCGTGGACAGGGGGCCTACGAGCAGTACTTC. Full variable domain (rest looked up from reference TRBV5-1 and TRBJ2-7): KAGVTQTPRYLIKTRGQQVTLSCSPISGHRSVSWYQQTPGQGLQFLFEYFSETQRNKGNFPGRFSGRQFSNSRSEMNVSTLELGDSALYLCASSFRGQGAYEQYFGPGTRLTVT.

This clonotype appeared a few times. The CDR3 nucleotides read TGCGCCAGCAGCCCCGGGACGGTCGGTCCCGAGCTGTTTTTT. It translates to CASSPGTVGPELFF. The chain couples TRBV5-1 to TRBJ2-2; tentatively, D is TRBD1 or TRBD2 (5 bases each). Deletions cut 4 bases from V and 11 bases from J, with 18 bases between. Looked up from germline, CDR1 is SGHRS and CDR2 is YFSETQ. The CDR3 is 14 residues long.

This chain connects TRBV27 to TRBJ1-3; 8 nucleotides line up with TRBD1. This CDR3 has 18 residues. J gave up 0 bases and V 3 bases, and 10 bases lay outside the gene matches. Germline V gene data show CDR1 as MNHEY and CDR2 as SMNVEV (reference sequence). The CDR3 coding sequence is TGTGCCAGCAGTTTTTCGAGGGACAGGCAATTCTCTGGAAACACCATATATTTT. This encodes CASSFSRDRQFSGNTIYF.

The chain has TRBV5-1 and TRBJ2-5, with 8 bases fitting TRBD1. The germline gives CDR1 SGHRS, CDR2 YFSETQ. Trimming removed 7 bases from V and 2 bases from J; junction bases left unmatched: 4. This CDR3 comprises 13 residues. This CDR3 is CASGRGPQETQYF. CDR3 nucleotide sequence: TGCGCCAGCGGCAGGGGGCCTCAAGAGACCCAGTACTTC. Complete variable domain (other parts from reference TRBV5-1 and TRBJ2-5): KAGVTQTPRYLIKTRGQQVTLSCSPISGHRSVSWYQQTPGQGLQFLFEYFSETQRNKGNFPGRFSGRQFSNSRSEMNVSTLELGDSALYLCASGRGPQETQYFGPGTRLLVL.

In this sample, this clonotype turned up a few times. The chain recombines TRBV15 with TRBJ1-5; D is unresolved. The CDR3 is 12 amino acids. V gave up 3 bases and J gave up 4 bases, with 4 bases separating them. Germline V gene lookup returns CDR1 LNHNV and CDR2 YYDKDF (reference sequence). CDR3 nucleotide sequence: TGTGCCACCAGCAGCTCAAATCAGCCCCAGCATTTT. Residues: CATSSSNQPQHF.

J is TRBJ1-2 and V is TRBV6-1; no reliable D call. The CDR3 is 13 residues long. V lost 5 bases to trimming and J lost 4 bases, with 11 bases between them. Germline CDR1 MNHNS, CDR2 SASEGT. The CDR3 sequence: CASSKPGSYGYTF. The CDR3 DNA is TGTGCCAGCAGTAAACCGGGATCCTATGGCTACACCTTC.

This clonotype was seen only a few times. The rearrangement uses TRBV7-3 and TRBJ1-2; possibly TRBD1 for D (5 bases). The length of the CDR3 is 13 residues. V lost 5 bases to trimming and J lost 8 bases, with 15 bases between them. The germline gives CDR1 SGHTA, CDR2 FQGTGA. For the CDR3, the DNA is TGTGCCAGCAGCCCCAATGGGGGTTCGGGCTACACCTTC. As protein: CASSPNGGSGYTF.

The chain couples TRBV4-3 to TRBJ2-1; TRBD2 matches at 12 bases. J gave up 2 bases and V 1 base, and 9 bases lay outside the gene matches. Germline V gives CDR1 LGHNA, CDR2 YSLEER. The CDR3 covers 19 residues. The CDR3 DNA sequence: TGCGCCAGCAGCCAAGGCCCCCCCGGACTAGCGGGAACCTACAATGAGCAGTTCTTC. This translates into CASSQGPPGLAGTYNEQFF.

This clonotype was seen repeatedly, ten times or more. The rearrangement joins TRBV4-2 to TRBJ2-3, with TRBD1 identical over 7 bases. With V trimmed by 1 base and J by 4 bases, 5 bases remained unmatched. CDR1 and CDR2 (germline): LGHNA, YNFKEQ. The CDR3 totals 15 residues. CDR3 sequence reads: CASSQGHQGADTQYF. The CDR3 DNA follows: TGTGCCAGCAGCCAAGGGCATCAGGGGGCAGATACGCAGTATTTT.

This clonotype came up a few times. The chain joins TRBV2 to TRBJ2-2; D perhaps matches TRBD2 (5 bases). Trimming removed 4 bases from V and 4 bases from J, with 10 bases in between. There are 14 residues in the CDR3. Germline-derived CDR1 and CDR2 are SNHLY and FYNNEI. The CDR3 sequence is CASSVVSATGELFF. The CDR3 DNA reads TGTGCCAGCAGTGTGGTTAGCGCCACCGGGGAGCTGTTTTTT.

This chain links TRBV6-2 or TRBV6-3 with TRBJ1-5; D remains ambiguous. The CDR3 covers 18 residues. Per germline, CDR1 MNHEY and CDR2 SVGEGT. Trimming stripped 7 bases from V and 2 bases from J, with 24 bases between. In nucleotides, the CDR3 is TGTGCCAGCACCCACGAATCCCTAGGGATTAGGGGCAATCAGCCCCAGCATTTT. This gives the protein CASTHESLGIRGNQPQHF.

This clonotype appeared a few times. The rearrangement uses TRBV20-1 and TRBJ1-5, with 8 bases lining up with TRBD1. Looked up from germline, CDR1 is DFQATT and CDR2 is SNEGSKA (reference sequence). J was trimmed by 4 bases and V by 3 bases; bases with no gene match: 5. The CDR3 spans 14 residues. Here the CDR3 reads CSARDRATNQPQHF. CDR3 bases: TGCAGTGCTAGGGACAGGGCTACAAATCAGCCCCAGCATTTT.

This clonotype was seen a few times. The chain uses TRBV25-1 and TRBJ2-1; TRBD2 is a possible D gene (6 bases). The germline CDR1 and CDR2 sequences are MGHDK and SYGVNS. The CDR3 length is 14 residues. V was pared by 3 bases and J by 5 bases, with 11 bases between. CDR3 in amino acids: CASSDWDLNNEQFF. DNA for the CDR3: TGTGCCAGCAGTGATTGGGACTTAAACAATGAGCAGTTCTTC. Combining the CDR3 with reference TRBV25-1 and TRBJ2-1 gives the whole variable domain EADIYQTPRYLVIGTGKKITLECSQTMGHDKMYWYQQDPGMELHLIHYSYGVNSTEKGDLSSESTVSRIRTEHFPLTLESARPSHTSQYLCASSDWDLNNEQFFGPGTRLTVL.